Below are 24 T cell receptor beta chains sequenced from a single sample in a study of blood T cell repertoires in COVID-19. TCRdb keeps only in-frame clones here, not all; method: immunoSEQ multiplex PCR. The sample yields about 120,000 clones, 85% to 90% seen once. What was sequenced was peripheral blood. These TCRs come from a woman in her forties or fifties with acute or convalescent COVID-19.

The chain employs TRBV7-8 and TRBJ1-5; perhaps TRBD1 as D (6 bases). V lost 2 bases to trimming and J lost 3 bases, with 26 bases between them. The CDR3 covers 20 residues. Germline CDR1 reads SGHVS; CDR2 reads FQNEAQ. CDR3 nucleotide sequence: TGTGCCAGCAGCTTACAGGGTGGGGGCAGGGGTTACGGGTACAATCAGCCCCAGCATTTT. Its translation: CASSLQGGGRGYGYNQPQHF.

The J gene is TRBJ2-5, the V gene TRBV24-1, with 9 bases fitting TRBD1. The germline V gene encodes CDR1 KGHDR and CDR2 SFDVKD. The V segment lost 9 bases and the J segment 4 bases; nucleotides outside the gene matches: 5. The CDR3 loop spans 13 amino acids. CDR3 bases: TGTGCCACCGGGACAGGGACCTTAGAGACCCAGTACTTC. Its translation is CATGTGTLETQYF.

This clone was seen only once. The chain is built from TRBV5-1 and TRBJ2-5; D is possibly TRBD1 (5 bases). CDR3 size: 13 residues. Per the germline V gene, CDR1 is SGHRS and CDR2 is YFSETQ. Trimming cost V 1 base and J 5 bases, with 9 bases left between them. The CDR3 spells CASSLRGRETQYF. DNA of the CDR3: TGCGCCAGCAGCTTGAGGGGCAGGGAGACCCAGTACTTC.

The chain joins TRBV6-5 to TRBJ2-7; no reliable D call. V gave up 0 bases and J gave up 1 base, with 7 bases separating them. The germline V gene encodes CDR1 MNHEY and CDR2 SVGAGI. The CDR3 covers 14 residues. CDR3 bases: TGTGCCAGCAGTTACTCCCTTCTATCCTACGAGCAGTACTTC. The encoded protein is CASSYSLLSYEQYF.

This sequence joins TRBV3-1 (or the pseudogene TRBV3-2) and TRBJ2-3, with D perhaps matching TRBD1 (5 bases). The CDR3 has 13 amino acids. Trimming removed 4 bases at V and 3 bases at J, with 8 bases between. CDR1 and CDR2 (germline): LGHDT, YNNKEL (reference sequence). CDR3 sequence (DNA): TGTGCCAGCAGCCGACAGCGAACAGATACGCAGTATTTT. This gives the protein CASSRQRTDTQYF.

The genes are TRBV19 and TRBJ2-7, with a tentative D call TRBD2 (6 bases). The CDR3 totals 14 residues. The germline gives CDR1 LNHDA, CDR2 SQIVND (reference sequence). With 7 bases removed from V and 2 bases from J, the gap between germline ends came to 15 bases. The CDR3 protein is CASMKAGPAYEQYF. The CDR3 nucleotides are TGTGCCAGTATGAAAGCGGGTCCCGCCTACGAGCAGTACTTC.

The gene calls are TRBV4-2 and TRBJ2-5; no clear D. Per the germline V gene, CDR1 is LGHNA and CDR2 is YNFKEQ. Between the trimmed V and J ends, which lost 0 bases and 4 bases, there was a span of 12 bases. The CDR3 is made up of 15 amino acids. The CDR3 sequence: CASSQDRLSGETQYF. The CDR3, as DNA: TGTGCCAGCAGCCAAGATAGACTCTCCGGAGAGACCCAGTACTTC.

The gene calls are TRBV14 and TRBJ2-1; TRBD1 agrees at 8 bases. The CDR3 extends over 16 amino acids. With 0 bases clipped from V and 6 bases from J, the junction kept 7 bases outside the gene matches. CDR1 is SGHDN and CDR2 is FVKESK in the germline V gene. CDR3 sequence reads: CASSQDLGTGLNEQFF. The CDR3 DNA sequence: TGTGCCAGCAGCCAAGATCTCGGGACAGGACTCAATGAGCAGTTCTTC.

This sequence joins TRBV3-1 (or the pseudogene TRBV3-2) and TRBJ1-2; weak D call: TRBD1 (5 bases). The germline V gene encodes CDR1 LGHDT and CDR2 YNNKEL (reference sequence). This CDR3 is built from 14 residues. V lost 2 bases, J lost 6 bases, and 13 bases lay in between. CDR3 sequence: CASSQKAGSNGYTF. CDR3 in DNA: TGTGCCAGCAGCCAAAAGGCAGGGTCTAATGGCTACACCTTC.

The chain links TRBV7-7 to TRBJ2-5, with D possibly matching TRBD1 (5 bases). CDR1 is SSHAT and CDR2 is FNYEAQ in the germline V gene (reference sequence). The CDR3 runs to 13 residues. V was shortened by 5 bases and J by 1 base, with 8 bases between the two germline ends. CDR3 nucleotides: TGTGCCAGCAGCCGACAGAGCCAAGAGACCCAGTACTTC. It specifies CASSRQSQETQYF.

V is TRBV19 and J is TRBJ1-1, with TRBD1 matching over 8 bases. CDR1 and CDR2 (germline): LNHDA, SQIVND (reference sequence). The V and J ends lost 6 bases and 3 bases, in that order; junction bases with no gene match: 12. The CDR3 length is 16 residues. The CDR3 loop reads CASSPAVLTGDTEAFF. Written as DNA, the CDR3 is TGTGCCAGTAGCCCCGCCGTCTTGACAGGGGACACTGAAGCTTTCTTT. Complete variable domain (other parts from reference TRBV19 and TRBJ1-1): DGGITQSPKYLFRKEGQNVTLSCEQNLNHDAMYWYRQDPGQGLRLIYYSQIVNDFQKGDIAEGYSVSREKKESFPLTVTSAQKNPTAFYLCASSPAVLTGDTEAFFGQGTRLTVV.

This clone was counted between two and nine times. This chain uses TRBV19 with TRBJ1-5; TRBD1 might be the D (5 bases). This CDR3 is built from 15 residues. V lost 8 bases and J lost 4, with 18 bases in between. The germline CDR1 and CDR2 sequences are LNHDA and SQIVND (reference sequence). The DNA for the CDR3 is TGTGCCAGTGCCTTCCAGGGCACAAGTAATCAGCCCCAGCATTTT. Amino acid sequence: CASAFQGTSNQPQHF.

This chain connects TRBV19 to TRBJ2-7; 10 nucleotides agree with TRBD2. Germline trimming cut 8 bases from V and 2 bases from J; bases unmatched to any gene: 9. The CDR3 totals 15 residues. Germline assignment: CDR1 LNHDA and CDR2 SQIVND (reference sequence). The CDR3 loop reads CASQPAGTSAYEQYF. The CDR3 DNA is TGTGCCAGTCAACCGGCCGGGACTAGCGCCTACGAGCAGTACTTC. Full variable domain (outside the CDR3, taken from reference TRBV19 and TRBJ2-7): DGGITQSPKYLFRKEGQNVTLSCEQNLNHDAMYWYRQDPGQGLRLIYYSQIVNDFQKGDIAEGYSVSREKKESFPLTVTSAQKNPTAFYLCASQPAGTSAYEQYFGPGTRLTVT.

The chain uses TRBV5-1 and TRBJ2-1; 12 nucleotides match TRBD2. This CDR3 spans 15 amino acids. The germline gives CDR1 SGHRS, CDR2 YFSETQ. Trimming took 1 base from V and 7 from J; bases not matched to a gene: 3. Written as DNA, the CDR3 is TGCGCCAGCAGCTTGAAGACTAGCGGGAGTAATGAGCAGTTCTTC. This encodes CASSLKTSGSNEQFF.

The genes are TRBV5-1 and TRBJ2-1; no firm D call. The CDR3 loop spans 16 amino acids. Trimming removed 0 bases at V and 0 bases at J, with 10 bases between. Per the germline V gene, CDR1 is SGHRS and CDR2 is YFSETQ. The CDR3 region is CASSLVGGTSYNEQFF. Here the CDR3 DNA reads TGCGCCAGCAGCTTGGTCGGCGGAACCTCCTACAATGAGCAGTTCTTC. Variable domain in full (rest from reference TRBV5-1 and TRBJ2-1): KAGVTQTPRYLIKTRGQQVTLSCSPISGHRSVSWYQQTPGQGLQFLFEYFSETQRNKGNFPGRFSGRQFSNSRSEMNVSTLELGDSALYLCASSLVGGTSYNEQFFGPGTRLTVL.

The chain carries TRBV2 and TRBJ1-1, with TRBD1 as a possible D gene (6 bases). CDR3 length equals 13 residues. In germline, CDR1 is SNHLY, CDR2 FYNNEI. Between the trimmed V and J ends, which lost 6 bases and 6 bases, there was a span of 14 bases. CDR3: CASRVTGPAEAFF. In nucleotides, the CDR3 is TGTGCCAGCAGGGTAACAGGGCCGGCTGAAGCTTTCTTT.

This chain joins TRBV3-1 (or the pseudogene TRBV3-2) and TRBJ2-1, with 14 bases fitting TRBD2. CDR3 length equals 18 residues. With V trimmed by 4 bases and J by 1 base, 6 bases remained unmatched. Germline V gene data show CDR1 as LGHDT and CDR2 as YNNKEL (reference sequence). The DNA for the CDR3 is TGTGCCAGCAGCCCTGGGACTAGCGGGAGTCGATCCTACAATGAGCAGTTCTTC. It specifies CASSPGTSGSRSYNEQFF.

The chain couples TRBV7-8 to TRBJ2-7; TRBD1 matches 8 bases. Germline V gene lookup returns CDR1 SGHVS and CDR2 FQNEAQ. This CDR3 has 13 amino acids. V gave up 5 bases and J gave up 6 bases; unmatched junction bases: 6. Here the CDR3 reads CASSPQGVGEQYF. Written as DNA, the CDR3 is TGTGCCAGCAGCCCACAGGGGGTTGGCGAGCAGTACTTC.

This clone was seen a few times. The chain is built from TRBV2 and TRBJ2-5, with 11 bases fitting TRBD2. This CDR3 contains 17 residues. Germline V lookup: CDR1 SNHLY, CDR2 FYNNEI. Trimming took 3 bases from V and 1 from J; bases not matched to a gene: 7. The CDR3 region is CASSETSGIGGQETQYF. CDR3 coding DNA: TGTGCCAGCAGTGAGACTAGCGGGATTGGGGGCCAAGAGACCCAGTACTTC.

The V gene is TRBV27, the J gene TRBJ1-5; tentative D call: TRBD1 (6 bases). Trimming shortened V by 6 bases and J by 2 bases, and 17 bases separated the two germline ends. In germline, CDR1 is MNHEY, CDR2 SMNVEV (reference sequence). This CDR3 comprises 16 residues. CDR3 sequence (DNA): TGTGCCAGCAGCTTAACAGGGACGGGCGGCAATCAGCCCCAGCATTTT. This gives the protein CASSLTGTGGNQPQHF.

The rearrangement joins TRBV11-2 to TRBJ2-3; TRBD2 might be the D (5 bases). The CDR3 is 15 residues long. The germline V and J ends were trimmed by 5 bases and 2 bases, with 14 bases remaining between them. Germline V gene data show CDR1 as SGHAT and CDR2 as FQNNGV. The CDR3 spells CASSNPSGTTDTQYF. CDR3 bases: TGTGCCAGCAGCAATCCATCGGGAACCACAGATACGCAGTATTTT.

The chain has TRBV18 and TRBJ1-4; unclear D gene. The V and J ends lost 2 bases and 7 bases respectively, with 5 bases between them. Looked up from germline, CDR1 is KGHSH and CDR2 is LQKENI. CDR3 length: 12 amino acids. CDR3 in amino acids: CASSPSGEKLFF. DNA for the CDR3: TGTGCCAGCTCACCATCGGGTGAAAAACTGTTTTTT.

This chain joins TRBV9 and TRBJ2-5, with D perhaps TRBD2 (6 bases). CDR1 and CDR2 (germline): SGDLS, YYNGEE. This CDR3 contains 14 residues. V shed 0 bases and J shed 4 bases, with 10 bases lying between them. The CDR3: CASSVAGGGETQYF. In nucleotides, the CDR3 is TGTGCCAGCAGCGTAGCCGGGGGTGGAGAGACCCAGTACTTC. Drawing the rest from reference TRBV9 and TRBJ2-5, the complete variable domain is DSGVTQTPKHLITATGQRVTLRCSPRSGDLSVYWYQQSLDQGLQFLIQYYNGEERAKGNILERFSAQQFPDLHSELNLSSLELGDSALYFCASSVAGGGETQYFGPGTRLLVL.

This clone has just one count. This chain connects TRBV7-6 to TRBJ2-1; TRBD2 might be the D (6 bases). The CDR3 runs to 16 residues. V was clipped by 5 bases and J by 0 bases, with 14 bases between them. Germline-derived CDR1 and CDR2 are SGHVS and FNYEAQ. The CDR3 coding sequence is TGTGCCAGCAGCGCGTCCGGGACTTCCTCCTACAATGAGCAGTTCTTC. This codes for CASSASGTSSYNEQFF.